The 13 T cell receptor beta chains below come from one sample, sequenced in a study of long-term antiretroviral therapy in people with HIV (dated 2022 in TCRdb). The immunoSEQ hsTCRB v3.0 assay was used at survey level resolution to sequence the TRB variable region. TCRdb took over this immuneACCESS table, retaining in-frame rearrangements with V and J assigned. Such tables are incomplete; in checked studies, under half of the missing clones stem from an unresolved V gene, and the remainder is unexplained. Counted in this sample were 9,000 to 13,000 clones; over 75% of them appeared once. Under 20% of the sample is taken by the ten largest. Source: unsorted PBMCs, taken 1.8 years after starting antiretroviral therapy. The source of these receptors is a man aged 35 to 55 with HIV.

V and J are TRBV28 and TRBJ1-2; D gene unclear. Trimming removed 6 bases from V and 4 bases from J, with 9 bases in between. Germline V gene sequence: CDR1 MDHEN, CDR2 SYDVKM. CDR3 size: 12 residues. CDR3 loop: CASSPASYGYTF. CDR3 nucleotides: TGTGCCAGCAGCCCGGCCTCCTATGGCTACACCTTC.

The chain couples TRBV27 to TRBJ1-5, with 9 bases matching TRBD1. The CDR3 sequence is 18 residues long. Losses at the gene ends were 6 bases for V and 1 base for J; bases not matched to a gene: 13. CDR1 MNHEY and CDR2 SMNVEV come from the germline V gene (reference sequence). The CDR3 DNA sequence: TGTGCCAGCAGGCCCTATGGGACAGGGAGTTTAAGCAATCAGCCCCAGCATTTT. Protein: CASRPYGTGSLSNQPQHF.

This chain links TRBV28 with TRBJ2-1, with 8 bases aligning to TRBD2. Germline lookup yields CDR1 MDHEN and CDR2 SYDVKM. After removal of 1 base from V and 2 bases from J, the junction contained 7 bases not matched to a gene. The CDR3 totals 17 residues. CDR3 region: CASSLLGSGIPYNEQFF. The DNA of the CDR3 is TGTGCCAGCAGTTTATTGGGTAGCGGGATACCCTACAATGAGCAGTTCTTC.

This rearrangement joins TRBV4-3 to TRBJ2-2, with 9 bases fitting TRBD1. V was pared by 4 bases and J by 6 bases, with 6 bases of the junction left unmatched. This CDR3 contains 15 residues. CDR1 LGHNA and CDR2 YSLEER come from the germline V gene. The CDR3 nucleotides read TGCGCCAGCAGCCCCGGGACAGGGATAGCCGGGGAGCTGTTTTTT. Protein product: CASSPGTGIAGELFF.

CDR3 sequence: CASSPGQRSGELFF. The CDR3 bases are TGTGCCAGCAGTCCGGGACAGAGAAGCGGGGAGCTGTTTTTT. The gene calls are TRBV28 and TRBJ2-2; 7 bases are a match to TRBD1. The CDR3 contains 14 residues. The V gene end was trimmed by 5 bases and the J gene end by 7 bases; junction bases not matched to a gene: 7. Germline CDR1 and CDR2: MDHEN and SYDVKM.

This clone was detected a few times. Within the sample, other DNA sequences also encode this same CDR3. The V gene is TRBV6-5, the J gene TRBJ1-1; D is ambiguous. The germline gives CDR1 MNHEY, CDR2 SVGAGI. The CDR3 runs 11 residues. Trimming removed 7 bases at V and 1 base at J, with 4 bases between. CDR3 sequence reads: CASTGNTEAFF. CDR3 sequence (DNA): TGTGCCAGCACAGGGAACACTGAAGCTTTCTTT.

The gene calls are TRBV6-5 and TRBJ2-3; 8 bases are shared with TRBD2. The CDR3 covers 16 residues. V trimming: 0 bases; J trimming: 2 bases; junction bases outside the gene matches: 4. Per the germline V gene, CDR1 is MNHEY and CDR2 is SVGAGI. CDR3: CASSYSGTRFTDTQYF. The CDR3 DNA reads as TGTGCCAGCAGTTACTCCGGGACTAGATTCACAGATACGCAGTATTTT.

The chain joins TRBV30 to TRBJ2-7, with TRBD1 as a possible D gene (6 bases). This CDR3 spans 13 amino acids. Germline assignment: CDR1 GTSNPN and CDR2 SVGIG (reference sequence). Trimming took off 2 bases at V and 3 bases at J, with 11 bases between the two ends. The CDR3 here is CAWSLKGVYEQYF. CDR3 bases: TGTGCCTGGAGTCTTAAGGGGGTCTACGAGCAGTACTTC.

The chain has TRBV30 and TRBJ1-1; D call uncertain. This CDR3 is built from 14 residues. V shed 2 bases and J shed 6 bases, with 16 bases lying between them. Germline CDR1 GTSNPN, CDR2 SVGIG (reference sequence). The CDR3 reads CAWSRRKTIPEAFF. The CDR3 bases are TGTGCCTGGAGTAGAAGAAAGACAATCCCTGAAGCTTTCTTT.

This chain joins TRBV30 and TRBJ1-4; D remains ambiguous. Trimming took 1 base from V and 8 from J, leaving 14 bases between them. CDR3 size: 14 residues. Germline assignment: CDR1 GTSNPN and CDR2 SVGIG (reference sequence). The CDR3 DNA follows: TGTGCCTGGAGTGAGCCTCTGGGCGGGGAAAAACTGTTTTTT. Its protein is CAWSEPLGGEKLFF.

In its sample, this clone is large. This chain connects TRBV4-2 to TRBJ2-7; possible D gene TRBD2, 5 bases. In germline, CDR1 is LGHNA, CDR2 YNFKEQ. Between the trimmed V and J ends, which lost 0 bases and 5 bases, there was a span of 17 bases. CDR3 length: 16 residues. The CDR3: CASSQDLSRGRDEQYF. CDR3 bases: TGTGCCAGCAGCCAAGACCTTTCTAGAGGGCGGGACGAGCAGTACTTC.

The CDR3 protein is CASSSLLLVQRESPEQFF. DNA of the CDR3: TGTGCCAGCAGTTCCCTTCTTCTTGTGCAGCGGGAGTCACCTGAGCAGTTCTTC. The chain links TRBV28 to TRBJ2-1; 8 nucleotides match TRBD2. This CDR3 has 18 residues. V was clipped by 4 bases and J by 9 bases; unmatched bases: 20. The germline CDR1 and CDR2 sequences are MDHEN and SYDVKM. Full variable domain (outside the CDR3, taken from reference TRBV28 and TRBJ2-1): DVKVTQSSRYLVKRTGEKVFLECVQDMDHENMFWYRQDPGLGLRLIYFSYDVKMKEKGDIPEGYSVSREKKERFSLILESASTNQTSMYLCASSSLLLVQRESPEQFFGPGTRLTVL.

The chain joins TRBV6-6 to TRBJ2-6; TRBD1 agrees at 11 bases. CDR3 length: 16 amino acids. The germline CDR1 and CDR2 sequences are MNHNY and SVGAGI (reference sequence). V was clipped by 8 bases and J by 2 bases; unmatched bases: 5. The CDR3: CASRGQGATGANVLTF. CDR3 nucleotide sequence: TGTGCCAGCCGCGGACAGGGGGCGACTGGGGCCAACGTCCTGACTTTC.